Described below is a single TCR beta chain sequence and its context. Its target is not known. The data were obtained in a study of cytomegalovirus exposure and HLA in healthy donors. Study observations and caveats: V- and J-gene trimming of TCR beta was linked (in a later analysis) to a missense DCLRE1C variant.

Those who donated were healthy bone marrow donors. The PCR was carried out with 60 Vbeta primers and 13 Jbeta primers. The assay was immunoSEQ multiplex PCR, and TCRdb's table has in-frame clones only and misses some. The specimen's table records approximately 120,000 clones. The CDR3 is made up of 15 amino acids. The V end was cut by 0 bases, the J end by 0 bases, with 6 bases between. The germline gives CDR1 SGHDT, CDR2 YYEEEE. The sequence was obtained from a woman aged 55-70 years in good health and CMV-seronegative. This rearrangement joins TRBV5-6 to TRBJ1-4; no clear D gene. The specimen was PBMCs. CDR3 in DNA: TGTGCCAGCAGCTTGGCCCCTTCAACTAATGAAAAACTGTTTTTT. As protein: CASSLAPSTNEKLFF. Complete variable domain (other parts from reference TRBV5-6 and TRBJ1-4): DAGVTQSPTHLIKTRGQQVTLRCSPKSGHDTVSWYQQALGQGPQFIFQYYEEEERQRGNFPDRFSGHQFPNYSSELNVNALLLGDSALYLCASSLAPSTNEKLFFGSGTQLSVL.